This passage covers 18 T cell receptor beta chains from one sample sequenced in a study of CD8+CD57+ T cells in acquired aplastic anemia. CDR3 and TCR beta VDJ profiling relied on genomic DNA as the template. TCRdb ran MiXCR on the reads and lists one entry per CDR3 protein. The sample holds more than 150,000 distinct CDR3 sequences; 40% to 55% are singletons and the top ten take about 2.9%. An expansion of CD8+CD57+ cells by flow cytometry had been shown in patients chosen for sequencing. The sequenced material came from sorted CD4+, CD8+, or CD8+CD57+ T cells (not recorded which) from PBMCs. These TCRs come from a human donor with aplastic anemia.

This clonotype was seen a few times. The DNA for the CDR3 is TGTGCCAGCAACCCGGGACAGGGACCCATAGCCAAAAACATTCAGTACTTC. It codes for CASNPGQGPIAKNIQYF. V usage is TRBV6-1 and J usage is TRBJ2-4; 9 bases map to TRBD1. The germline V gene has CDR1 MNHNS and CDR2 SASEGT. This CDR3 spans 17 amino acids. Trimming at V came to 7 bases and at J to 0 bases, leaving 10 bases not matched to a gene.

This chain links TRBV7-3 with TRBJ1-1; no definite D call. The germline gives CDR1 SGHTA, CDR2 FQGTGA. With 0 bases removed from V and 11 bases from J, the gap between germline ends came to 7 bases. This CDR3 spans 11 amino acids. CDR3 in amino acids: CASSLTSGAFF. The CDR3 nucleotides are TGTGCCAGCAGCTTAACGTCGGGGGCTTTCTTT.

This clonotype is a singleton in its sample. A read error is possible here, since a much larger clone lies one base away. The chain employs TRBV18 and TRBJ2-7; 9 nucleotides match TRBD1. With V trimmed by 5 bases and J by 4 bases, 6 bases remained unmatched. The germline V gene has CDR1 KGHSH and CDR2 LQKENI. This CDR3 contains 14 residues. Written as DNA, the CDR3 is TGTGCCAGCTCATCGGGACAGGGTTCGTACGAGCAGTACTTC. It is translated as CASSSGQGSYEQYF.

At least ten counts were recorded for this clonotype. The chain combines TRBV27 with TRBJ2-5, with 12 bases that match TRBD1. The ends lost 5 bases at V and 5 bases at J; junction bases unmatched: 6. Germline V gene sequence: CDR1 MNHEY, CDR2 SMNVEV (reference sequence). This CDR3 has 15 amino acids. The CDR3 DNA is TGTGCCAGCAGTACCGGGACAGGGGGCGTGGAGACCCAGTACTTC. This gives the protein CASSTGTGGVETQYF.

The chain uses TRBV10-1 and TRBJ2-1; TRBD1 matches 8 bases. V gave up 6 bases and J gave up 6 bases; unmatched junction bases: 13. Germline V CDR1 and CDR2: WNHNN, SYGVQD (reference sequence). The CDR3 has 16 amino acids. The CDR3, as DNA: TGCGCCAGCAGCTCACCGGGACAGGTCCTCTCCAATGAGCAGTTCTTC. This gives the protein CASSSPGQVLSNEQFF.

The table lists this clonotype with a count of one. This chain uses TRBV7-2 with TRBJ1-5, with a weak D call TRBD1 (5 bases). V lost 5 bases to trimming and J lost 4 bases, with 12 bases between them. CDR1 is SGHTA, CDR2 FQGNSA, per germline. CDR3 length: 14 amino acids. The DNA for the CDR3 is TGTGCCAGCAGCCGAAGACAGAATAATCAGCCCCAGCATTTT. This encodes CASSRRQNNQPQHF.

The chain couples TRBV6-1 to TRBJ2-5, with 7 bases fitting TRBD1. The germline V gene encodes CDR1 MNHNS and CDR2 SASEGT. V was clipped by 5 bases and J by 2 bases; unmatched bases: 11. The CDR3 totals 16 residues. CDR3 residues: CASSRTQQGSQETQYF. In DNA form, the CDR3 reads TGTGCCAGCAGTCGAACCCAACAGGGGTCACAAGAGACCCAGTACTTC.

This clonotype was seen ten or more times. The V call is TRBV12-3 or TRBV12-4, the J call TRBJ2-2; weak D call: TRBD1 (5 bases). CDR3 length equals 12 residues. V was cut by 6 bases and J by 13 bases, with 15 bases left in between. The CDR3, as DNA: TGTGCCAGCAGCCCACCGCGTAGGGGGCTGTTTTTT. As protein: CASSPPRRGLFF.

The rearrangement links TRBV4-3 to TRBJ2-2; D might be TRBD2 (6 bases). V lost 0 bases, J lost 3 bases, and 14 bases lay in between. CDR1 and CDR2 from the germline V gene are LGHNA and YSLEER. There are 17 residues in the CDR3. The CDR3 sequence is CASSQEPPGRDTGELFF. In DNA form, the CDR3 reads TGCGCCAGCAGCCAAGAGCCCCCCGGGAGAGACACCGGGGAGCTGTTTTTT.

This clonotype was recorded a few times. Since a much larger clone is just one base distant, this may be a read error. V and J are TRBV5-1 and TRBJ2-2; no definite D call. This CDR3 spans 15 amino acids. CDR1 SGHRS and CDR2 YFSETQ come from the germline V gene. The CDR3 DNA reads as TGCGTCAGCAGCTCGACTGGATCGTACACCGGGGAGCTGTTTTTT. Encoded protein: CVSSSTGSYTGELFF. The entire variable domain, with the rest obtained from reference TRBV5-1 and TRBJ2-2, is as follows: KAGVTQTPRYLIKTRGQQVTLSCSPISGHRSVSWYQQTPGQGLQFLFEYFSETQRNKGNFPGRFSGRQFSNSRSEMNVSTLELGDSALYLCVSSSTGSYTGELFFGEGSRLTVL.

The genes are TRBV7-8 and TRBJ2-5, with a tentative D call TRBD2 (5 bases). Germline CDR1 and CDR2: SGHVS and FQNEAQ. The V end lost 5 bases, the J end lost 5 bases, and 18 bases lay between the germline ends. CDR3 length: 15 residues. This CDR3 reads CASSPLAQLSETQYF. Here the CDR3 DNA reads TGTGCCAGCAGCCCCCTAGCCCAACTTTCCGAGACCCAGTACTTC.

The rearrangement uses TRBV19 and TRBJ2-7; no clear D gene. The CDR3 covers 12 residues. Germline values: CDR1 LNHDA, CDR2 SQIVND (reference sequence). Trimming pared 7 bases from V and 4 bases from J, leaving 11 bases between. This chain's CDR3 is CASTSDGYEQYF. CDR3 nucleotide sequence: TGTGCCAGTACCTCGGACGGGTACGAGCAGTACTTC. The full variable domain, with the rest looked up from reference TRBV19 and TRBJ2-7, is DGGITQSPKYLFRKEGQNVTLSCEQNLNHDAMYWYRQDPGQGLRLIYYSQIVNDFQKGDIAEGYSVSREKKESFPLTVTSAQKNPTAFYLCASTSDGYEQYFGPGTRLTVT.

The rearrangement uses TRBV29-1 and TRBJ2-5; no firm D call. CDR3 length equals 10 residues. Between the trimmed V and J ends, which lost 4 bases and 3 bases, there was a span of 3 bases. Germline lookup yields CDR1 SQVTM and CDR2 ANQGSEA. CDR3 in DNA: TGCAGCGTTGGGGAAGAGACCCAGTACTTC. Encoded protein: CSVGEETQYF. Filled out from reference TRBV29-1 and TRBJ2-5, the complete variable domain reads SAVISQKPSRDICQRGTSLTIQCQVDSQVTMMFWYRQQPGQSLTLIATANQGSEATYESGFVIDKFPISRPNLTFSTLTVSNMSPEDSSIYLCSVGEETQYFGPGTRLLVL.

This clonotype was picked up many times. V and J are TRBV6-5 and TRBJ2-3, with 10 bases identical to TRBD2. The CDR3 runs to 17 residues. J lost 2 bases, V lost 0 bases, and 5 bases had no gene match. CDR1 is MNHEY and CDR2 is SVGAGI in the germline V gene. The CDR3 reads CASSYSGLAHFTDTQYF. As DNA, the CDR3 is TGTGCCAGCAGTTACTCGGGACTAGCGCACTTCACAGATACGCAGTATTTT.

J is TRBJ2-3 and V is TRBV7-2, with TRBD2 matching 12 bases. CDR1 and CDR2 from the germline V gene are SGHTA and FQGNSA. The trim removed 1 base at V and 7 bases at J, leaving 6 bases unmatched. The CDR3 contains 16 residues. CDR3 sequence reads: CASSLVVTSGGHTQYF. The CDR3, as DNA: TGTGCCAGCAGCTTAGTAGTGACTAGCGGGGGTCATACGCAGTATTTT. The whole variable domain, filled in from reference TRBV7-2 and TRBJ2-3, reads GAGVSQSPSNKVTEKGKDVELRCDPISGHTALYWYRQSLGQGLEFLIYFQGNSAPDKSGLPSDRFSAERTGGSVSTLTIQRTQQEDSAVYLCASSLVVTSGGHTQYFGPGTRLTVL.

This CDR3 is CSASTSGRSTDTQYF. As DNA, the CDR3 is TGCAGTGCTTCCACAAGCGGGAGAAGCACAGATACGCAGTATTTT. The chain uses TRBV20-1 and TRBJ2-3; 8 positions agree with TRBD2. With 5 bases clipped from V and 0 bases from J, the junction kept 7 bases outside the gene matches. Germline V gene data show CDR1 as DFQATT and CDR2 as SNEGSKA (reference sequence). CDR3 size: 15 residues.

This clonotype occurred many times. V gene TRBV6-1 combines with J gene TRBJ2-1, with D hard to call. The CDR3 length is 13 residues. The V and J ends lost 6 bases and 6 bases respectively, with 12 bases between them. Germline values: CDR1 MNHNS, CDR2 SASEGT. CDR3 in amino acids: CASSQRQLNEQFF. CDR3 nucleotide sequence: TGTGCCAGCAGCCAACGACAACTCAATGAGCAGTTCTTC.

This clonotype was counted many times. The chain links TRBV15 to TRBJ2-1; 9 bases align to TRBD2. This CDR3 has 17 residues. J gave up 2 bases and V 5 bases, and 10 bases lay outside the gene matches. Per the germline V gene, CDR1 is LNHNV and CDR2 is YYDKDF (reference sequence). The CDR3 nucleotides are TGTGCCACCAGCCGGGGCGGGGGGGCCAGAGCCTACAATGAGCAGTTCTTC. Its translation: CATSRGGGARAYNEQFF.